This is a list of T cell receptor beta chains from one sample in a study of blood T cell repertoires in COVID-19. Using immunoSEQ multiplex PCR, the repertoire was profiled, and TCRdb retains in-frame clones only, with some absent. The sample consists of roughly 280,000 clones, 85% to 90% of them appearing once. The sequenced material came from peripheral blood. Receptors originate from a woman in her sixties or seventies with COVID-19, enrolled during active disease. Both conserved end residues are part of each CDR3. D genes are given only for firm matches. Clone size, where shown, is once, few, many, or a class for clones that have expanded.

>TRBJ1-6|.|.|TRBV6-4
CASRQDSSNSPLHF
TGTGCCAGCAGGCAGGACAGTAGTAATTCACCCCTCCACTTT
>TRBJ1-2|TRBD1|.|TRBV28
CASSFGTGTYGYTF
TGTGCCAGCAGTTTTGGGACAGGGACCTATGGCTACACCTTC
>TRBJ1-2|.|.|TRBV5-1
CASSFFGTLEGSIYDYTF
TGCGCCAGCAGCTTTTTCGGGACACTTGAAGGGTCTATCTATGACTACACCTTC
>TRBJ1-1|.|.|TRBV7-3
CASSPLGVTEAFF
TGTGCCAGCAGCCCCCTGGGAGTAACTGAAGCTTTCTTT
>TRBJ1-2|TRBD1|.|TRBV12-3/TRBV12-4
CASSGTGARYTF
TGTGCCAGCAGCGGGACAGGGGCACGCTACACCTTC
>TRBJ2-5|.|.|TRBV5-6
CASSRGREYQETQYF
TGTGCCAGCAGCAGGGGGAGGGAGTACCAAGAGACCCAGTACTTC
>TRBJ1-2|.|.|TRBV5-1
CASSSGVRMGGYTF
TGCGCCAGCAGCTCCGGGGTTCGAATGGGAGGCTACACCTTC
>TRBJ1-5|.|once|TRBV4-1
CASSQDTRDAGNSNQPQHF
TGCGCCAGCAGCCAAGATACCAGGGATGCGGGAAATAGCAATCAGCCCCAGCATTTT
>TRBJ1-1|.|.|TRBV5-1
CASSLDGGGTEAFF
TGCGCCAGCAGCTTGGATGGGGGCGGCACTGAAGCTTTCTTT
>TRBJ2-1|.|few|TRBV21-1
CASPYTGTSESSYNEQFF
TGTGCCAGCCCCTACACTGGGACTAGCGAAAGCTCCTACAATGAGCAGTTCTTC
>TRBJ1-6|.|few|TRBV4-1
CASSRNQGNSPLHF
TGCGCCAGCAGCCGCAACCAGGGTAATTCACCCCTCCACTTT
>TRBJ1-2|TRBD1|.|TRBV5-1
CASSLGAGGAYGYTF
TGCGCCAGCAGCTTGGGGGCAGGGGGCGCGTATGGCTACACCTTC
>TRBJ2-2|TRBD2|.|TRBV29-1
CSVGWAGGPGELFF
TGCAGCGTTGGATGGGCGGGAGGACCCGGGGAGCTGTTTTTT
>TRBJ2-1|TRBD2|.|TRBV28
CASSHTSGSPNEQFF
TGTGCCAGCAGCCACACTAGCGGGAGCCCGAATGAGCAGTTCTTC
>TRBJ1-2|TRBD1|.|TRBV25-1
CASSPGQVYGYTF
TGTGCCAGCAGTCCGGGACAGGTTTATGGCTACACCTTC
>TRBJ2-1|TRBD2|once|TRBV11-3
CASSFASGSYEQFF
TGTGCCAGCAGCTTCGCTAGCGGGAGCTATGAGCAGTTCTTC
>TRBJ2-1|TRBD2|.|TRBV14
CASSQVTPSGRLKSRDNEQFF
TGTGCCAGCAGCCAAGTAACCCCTAGCGGGAGGCTGAAGTCCCGGGACAATGAGCAGTTCTTC
>TRBJ2-1|TRBD2|.|TRBV9
CASSPRTSGGEQFF
TGTGCCAGCAGCCCTCGGACTAGCGGGGGTGAGCAGTTCTTC
>TRBJ2-3|.|.|TRBV5-1
CASSSFLSSPTDTQYF
TGCGCCAGCAGCTCTTTCCTTAGTTCTCCCACAGATACGCAGTATTTT
>TRBJ1-2|TRBD1|.|TRBV24-1
CATSDGARQGLHGYTF
TGTGCCACCAGTGATGGGGCCCGACAGGGGCTGCATGGCTACACCTTC
>TRBJ2-2|TRBD1|.|TRBV19
CASRETGDNGELFF
TGTGCCAGTAGGGAGACAGGGGACAACGGGGAGCTGTTTTTT
>TRBJ1-2|.|.|TRBV6-2/TRBV6-3
CASSTGQLSAGGYTF
TGTGCCAGCAGCACCGGACAGCTCTCAGCGGGGGGCTACACCTTC
>TRBJ1-1|TRBD1|few|TRBV4-2
CASSGRDREYTEAFF
TGTGCCAGCAGCGGCCGGGACAGGGAATACACTGAAGCTTTCTTT
>TRBJ1-5|.|few|TRBV5-3
CARSLRVRNQPQHF
TGTGCCAGAAGCTTGAGAGTTCGGAATCAGCCCCAGCATTTT
>TRBJ1-6|.|.|TRBV12-3/TRBV12-4
CASSLGSNSPLHF
TGTGCCAGCAGTTTGGGCAGTAATTCACCCCTCCACTTT
>TRBJ2-1|TRBD2|.|TRBV7-2
CASSPGLAGGEQFF
TGTGCCAGCAGCCCGGGACTAGCGGGAGGTGAGCAGTTCTTC
>TRBJ2-3|TRBD2|.|TRBV4-2
CASSLPGGGSDTQYF
TGTGCCAGCAGCCTACCCGGCGGCGGGAGCGATACGCAGTATTTT